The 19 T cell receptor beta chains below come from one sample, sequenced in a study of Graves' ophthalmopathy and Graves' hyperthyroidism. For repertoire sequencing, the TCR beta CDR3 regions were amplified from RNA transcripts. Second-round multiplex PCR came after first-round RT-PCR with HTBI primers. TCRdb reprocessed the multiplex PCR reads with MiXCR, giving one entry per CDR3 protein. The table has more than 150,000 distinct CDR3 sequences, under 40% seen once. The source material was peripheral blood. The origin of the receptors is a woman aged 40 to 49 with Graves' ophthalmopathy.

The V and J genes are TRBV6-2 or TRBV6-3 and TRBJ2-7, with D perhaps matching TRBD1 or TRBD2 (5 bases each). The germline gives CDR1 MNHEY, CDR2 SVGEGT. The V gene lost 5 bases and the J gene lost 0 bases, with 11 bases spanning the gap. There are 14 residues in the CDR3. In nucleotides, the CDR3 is TGTGCCAGCAGTAGAATCGGGGCCTCCTACGAGCAGTACTTC. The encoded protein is CASSRIGASYEQYF.

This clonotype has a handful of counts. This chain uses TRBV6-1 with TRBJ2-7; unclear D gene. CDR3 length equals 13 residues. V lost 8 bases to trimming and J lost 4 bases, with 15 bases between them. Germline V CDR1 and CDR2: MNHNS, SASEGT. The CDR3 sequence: CASEGIQAYEQYF. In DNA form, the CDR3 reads TGTGCCAGCGAAGGCATCCAGGCTTACGAGCAGTACTTC.

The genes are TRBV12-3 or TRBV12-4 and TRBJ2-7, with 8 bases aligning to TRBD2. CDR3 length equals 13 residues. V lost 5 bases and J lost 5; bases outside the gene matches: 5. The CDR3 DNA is TGTGCCAGCAGTGTCGGGAGGGCCAACGAGCAGTACTTC. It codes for CASSVGRANEQYF.

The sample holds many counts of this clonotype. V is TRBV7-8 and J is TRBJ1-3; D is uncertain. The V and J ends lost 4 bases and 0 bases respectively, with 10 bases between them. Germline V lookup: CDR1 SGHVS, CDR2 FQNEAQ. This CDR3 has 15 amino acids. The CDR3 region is CASSSRGPSGNTIYF. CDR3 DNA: TGTGCCAGCAGCTCCCGGGGTCCCTCTGGAAACACCATATATTTT.

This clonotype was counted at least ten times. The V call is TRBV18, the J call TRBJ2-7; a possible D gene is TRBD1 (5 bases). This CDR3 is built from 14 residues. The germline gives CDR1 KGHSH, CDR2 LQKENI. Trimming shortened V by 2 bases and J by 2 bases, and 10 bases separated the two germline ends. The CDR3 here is CASSPRGTAYEQYF. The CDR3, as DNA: TGTGCCAGCTCACCAAGGGGTACGGCCTACGAGCAGTACTTC.

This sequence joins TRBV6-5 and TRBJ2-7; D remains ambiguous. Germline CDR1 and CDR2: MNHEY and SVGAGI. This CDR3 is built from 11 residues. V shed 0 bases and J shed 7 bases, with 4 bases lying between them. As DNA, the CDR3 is TGTGCCAGCAGTTACTCGAAGGAGCAGTACTTC. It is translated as CASSYSKEQYF.

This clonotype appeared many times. In DNA form, the CDR3 reads TGTGCCAGCAGTTCCAGCAGGGCTGGGGGGCTTACTGAAGCTTTCTTT. Amino acids: CASSSSRAGGLTEAFF. V is TRBV28 and J is TRBJ1-1, with D possibly matching TRBD1 (6 bases). With 4 bases removed from V and 5 bases from J, the gap between germline ends came to 20 bases. The CDR3 has 16 residues. Germline CDR1 MDHEN, CDR2 SYDVKM.

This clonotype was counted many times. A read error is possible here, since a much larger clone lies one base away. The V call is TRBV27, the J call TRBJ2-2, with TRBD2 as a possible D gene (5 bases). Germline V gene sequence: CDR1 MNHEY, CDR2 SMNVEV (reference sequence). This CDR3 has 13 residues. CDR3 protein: CASSRPGTGELVF. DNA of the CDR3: TGTGCCAGCAGCCGACCTGGAACCGGGGAGCTGGTTTTT.

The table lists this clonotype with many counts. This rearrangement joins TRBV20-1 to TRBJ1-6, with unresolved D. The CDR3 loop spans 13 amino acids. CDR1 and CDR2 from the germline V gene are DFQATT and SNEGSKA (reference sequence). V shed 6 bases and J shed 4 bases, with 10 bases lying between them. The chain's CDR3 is CSAPWTYNSPLHF. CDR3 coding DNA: TGCAGTGCCCCGTGGACGTATAATTCACCCCTCCACTTT.

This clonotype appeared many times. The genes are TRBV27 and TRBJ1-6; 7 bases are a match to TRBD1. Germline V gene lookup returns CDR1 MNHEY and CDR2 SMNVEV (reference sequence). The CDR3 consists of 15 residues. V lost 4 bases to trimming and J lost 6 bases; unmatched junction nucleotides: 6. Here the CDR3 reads CASSSGQVTNSPLHF. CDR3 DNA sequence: TGTGCCAGCAGTTCCGGACAGGTTACTAATTCACCCCTCCACTTT.

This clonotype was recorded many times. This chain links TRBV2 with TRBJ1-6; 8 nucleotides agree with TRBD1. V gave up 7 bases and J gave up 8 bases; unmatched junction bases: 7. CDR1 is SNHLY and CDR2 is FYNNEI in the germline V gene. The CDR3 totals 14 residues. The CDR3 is CASIDSQGDSPLHF. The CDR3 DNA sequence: TGTGCCAGCATCGACTCACAGGGGGATTCACCCCTCCACTTT.

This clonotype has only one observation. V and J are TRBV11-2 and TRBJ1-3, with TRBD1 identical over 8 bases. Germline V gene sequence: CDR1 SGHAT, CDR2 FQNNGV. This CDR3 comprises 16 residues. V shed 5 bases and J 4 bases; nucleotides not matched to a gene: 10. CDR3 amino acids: CASSPWTGSSGNTIYF. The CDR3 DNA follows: TGTGCCAGCAGCCCCTGGACAGGGTCGAGCGGAAACACCATATATTTT.

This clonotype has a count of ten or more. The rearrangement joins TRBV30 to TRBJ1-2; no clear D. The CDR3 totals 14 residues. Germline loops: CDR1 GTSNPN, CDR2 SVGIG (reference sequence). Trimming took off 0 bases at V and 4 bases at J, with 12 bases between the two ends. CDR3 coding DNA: TGTGCCTGGAGTGTAAGTTGGAACAGCTATGGCTACACCTTC. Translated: CAWSVSWNSYGYTF.

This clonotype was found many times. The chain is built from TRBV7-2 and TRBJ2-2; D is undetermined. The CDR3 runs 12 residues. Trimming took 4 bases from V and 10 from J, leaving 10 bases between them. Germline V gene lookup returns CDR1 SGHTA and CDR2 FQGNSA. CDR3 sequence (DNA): TGTGCCAGCAGCTCTAGTGCGACGGAGCTGTTTTTT. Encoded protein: CASSSSATELFF.

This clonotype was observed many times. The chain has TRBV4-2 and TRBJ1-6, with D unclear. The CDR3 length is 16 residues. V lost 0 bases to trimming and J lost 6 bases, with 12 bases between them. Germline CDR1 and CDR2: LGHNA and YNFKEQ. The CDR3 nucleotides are TGTGCCAGCAGCCAAGATGTTGGAACACCTAATTCACCCCTCCACTTT. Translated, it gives CASSQDVGTPNSPLHF.

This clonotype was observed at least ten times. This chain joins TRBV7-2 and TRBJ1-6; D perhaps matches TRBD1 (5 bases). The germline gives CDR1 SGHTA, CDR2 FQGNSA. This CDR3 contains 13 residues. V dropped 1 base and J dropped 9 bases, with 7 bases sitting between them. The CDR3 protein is CASSLDQGSPLHF. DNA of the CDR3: TGTGCCAGCAGCTTAGACCAGGGTTCACCCCTCCACTTT.

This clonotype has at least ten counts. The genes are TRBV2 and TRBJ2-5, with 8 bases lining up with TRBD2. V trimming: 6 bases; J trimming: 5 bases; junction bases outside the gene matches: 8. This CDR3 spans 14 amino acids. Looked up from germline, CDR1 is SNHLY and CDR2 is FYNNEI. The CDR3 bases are TGTGCCAGCAGAACGGGAGGGCCTAGGGAGACCCAGTACTTC. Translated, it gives CASRTGGPRETQYF.

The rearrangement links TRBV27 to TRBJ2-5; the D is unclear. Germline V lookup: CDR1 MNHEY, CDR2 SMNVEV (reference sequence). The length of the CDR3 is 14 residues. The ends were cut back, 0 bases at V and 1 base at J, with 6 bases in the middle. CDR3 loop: CASSLSRSQETQYF. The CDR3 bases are TGTGCCAGCAGTTTATCACGGAGCCAAGAGACCCAGTACTTC.

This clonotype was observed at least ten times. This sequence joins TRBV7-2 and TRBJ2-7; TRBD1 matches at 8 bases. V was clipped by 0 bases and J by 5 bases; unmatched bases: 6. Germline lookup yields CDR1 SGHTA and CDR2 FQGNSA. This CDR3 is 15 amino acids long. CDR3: CASSLAGQGFDEQYF. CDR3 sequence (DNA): TGTGCCAGCAGCTTAGCAGGACAGGGTTTCGACGAGCAGTACTTC.